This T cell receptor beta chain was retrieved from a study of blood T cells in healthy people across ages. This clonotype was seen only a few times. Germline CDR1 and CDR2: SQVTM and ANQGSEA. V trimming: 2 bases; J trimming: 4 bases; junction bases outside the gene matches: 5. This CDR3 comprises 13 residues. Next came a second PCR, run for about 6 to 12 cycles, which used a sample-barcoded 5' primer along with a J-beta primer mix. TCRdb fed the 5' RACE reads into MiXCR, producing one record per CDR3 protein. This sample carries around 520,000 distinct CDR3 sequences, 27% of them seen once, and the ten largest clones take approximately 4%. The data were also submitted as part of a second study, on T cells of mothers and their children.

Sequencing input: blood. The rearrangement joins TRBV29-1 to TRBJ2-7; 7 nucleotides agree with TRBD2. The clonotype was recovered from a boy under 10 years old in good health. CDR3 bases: TGCAGCGTTGAACGGGAGGCCCCATACGAGCAGTACTTC. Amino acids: CSVEREAPYEQYF.